This T cell receptor beta chain was recorded in a study of control samples from healthy donors and cancer patients (dated by TCRdb to 2020 to 2022). The method behind the library was the immunoSEQ multiplex PCR assay. TCRdb provides this immuneACCESS table in a form limited to in-frame rearrangements. Some clones are lacking; in checked studies, under half of them reflect an unresolved V gene, and why the rest are absent is not known. This sample lists roughly 150,000 clones; 70% to 90% were detected once. The ten biggest clones cover more than 1.5% of the sample. Note on this clone: Its antigen remains undetermined. No base quality information exists; no much larger clone differs at one position.

The V end loses 3 bases and the J end loses 3 bases, and a stretch of 9 bases separates them. The germline V gene provides CDR1 SGHAT and CDR2 FQNNGV. The CDR3 numbers 14 residues from cysteine through phenylalanine. CDR3 DNA only is kept here, 42 bases in frame from base 1. The rearranged chain carries TRBV11-2 and TRBJ2-1; the D segment could be TRBD1, given 6 matching bases. The TCR originated in a man younger than 30 in good health. The sample consisted of blood. The DNA sequence is TGTGCCAGCAGCTTCTGGGGGCTCTACAATGAGCAGTTCTTC. Its translation is CASSFWGLYNEQFF.